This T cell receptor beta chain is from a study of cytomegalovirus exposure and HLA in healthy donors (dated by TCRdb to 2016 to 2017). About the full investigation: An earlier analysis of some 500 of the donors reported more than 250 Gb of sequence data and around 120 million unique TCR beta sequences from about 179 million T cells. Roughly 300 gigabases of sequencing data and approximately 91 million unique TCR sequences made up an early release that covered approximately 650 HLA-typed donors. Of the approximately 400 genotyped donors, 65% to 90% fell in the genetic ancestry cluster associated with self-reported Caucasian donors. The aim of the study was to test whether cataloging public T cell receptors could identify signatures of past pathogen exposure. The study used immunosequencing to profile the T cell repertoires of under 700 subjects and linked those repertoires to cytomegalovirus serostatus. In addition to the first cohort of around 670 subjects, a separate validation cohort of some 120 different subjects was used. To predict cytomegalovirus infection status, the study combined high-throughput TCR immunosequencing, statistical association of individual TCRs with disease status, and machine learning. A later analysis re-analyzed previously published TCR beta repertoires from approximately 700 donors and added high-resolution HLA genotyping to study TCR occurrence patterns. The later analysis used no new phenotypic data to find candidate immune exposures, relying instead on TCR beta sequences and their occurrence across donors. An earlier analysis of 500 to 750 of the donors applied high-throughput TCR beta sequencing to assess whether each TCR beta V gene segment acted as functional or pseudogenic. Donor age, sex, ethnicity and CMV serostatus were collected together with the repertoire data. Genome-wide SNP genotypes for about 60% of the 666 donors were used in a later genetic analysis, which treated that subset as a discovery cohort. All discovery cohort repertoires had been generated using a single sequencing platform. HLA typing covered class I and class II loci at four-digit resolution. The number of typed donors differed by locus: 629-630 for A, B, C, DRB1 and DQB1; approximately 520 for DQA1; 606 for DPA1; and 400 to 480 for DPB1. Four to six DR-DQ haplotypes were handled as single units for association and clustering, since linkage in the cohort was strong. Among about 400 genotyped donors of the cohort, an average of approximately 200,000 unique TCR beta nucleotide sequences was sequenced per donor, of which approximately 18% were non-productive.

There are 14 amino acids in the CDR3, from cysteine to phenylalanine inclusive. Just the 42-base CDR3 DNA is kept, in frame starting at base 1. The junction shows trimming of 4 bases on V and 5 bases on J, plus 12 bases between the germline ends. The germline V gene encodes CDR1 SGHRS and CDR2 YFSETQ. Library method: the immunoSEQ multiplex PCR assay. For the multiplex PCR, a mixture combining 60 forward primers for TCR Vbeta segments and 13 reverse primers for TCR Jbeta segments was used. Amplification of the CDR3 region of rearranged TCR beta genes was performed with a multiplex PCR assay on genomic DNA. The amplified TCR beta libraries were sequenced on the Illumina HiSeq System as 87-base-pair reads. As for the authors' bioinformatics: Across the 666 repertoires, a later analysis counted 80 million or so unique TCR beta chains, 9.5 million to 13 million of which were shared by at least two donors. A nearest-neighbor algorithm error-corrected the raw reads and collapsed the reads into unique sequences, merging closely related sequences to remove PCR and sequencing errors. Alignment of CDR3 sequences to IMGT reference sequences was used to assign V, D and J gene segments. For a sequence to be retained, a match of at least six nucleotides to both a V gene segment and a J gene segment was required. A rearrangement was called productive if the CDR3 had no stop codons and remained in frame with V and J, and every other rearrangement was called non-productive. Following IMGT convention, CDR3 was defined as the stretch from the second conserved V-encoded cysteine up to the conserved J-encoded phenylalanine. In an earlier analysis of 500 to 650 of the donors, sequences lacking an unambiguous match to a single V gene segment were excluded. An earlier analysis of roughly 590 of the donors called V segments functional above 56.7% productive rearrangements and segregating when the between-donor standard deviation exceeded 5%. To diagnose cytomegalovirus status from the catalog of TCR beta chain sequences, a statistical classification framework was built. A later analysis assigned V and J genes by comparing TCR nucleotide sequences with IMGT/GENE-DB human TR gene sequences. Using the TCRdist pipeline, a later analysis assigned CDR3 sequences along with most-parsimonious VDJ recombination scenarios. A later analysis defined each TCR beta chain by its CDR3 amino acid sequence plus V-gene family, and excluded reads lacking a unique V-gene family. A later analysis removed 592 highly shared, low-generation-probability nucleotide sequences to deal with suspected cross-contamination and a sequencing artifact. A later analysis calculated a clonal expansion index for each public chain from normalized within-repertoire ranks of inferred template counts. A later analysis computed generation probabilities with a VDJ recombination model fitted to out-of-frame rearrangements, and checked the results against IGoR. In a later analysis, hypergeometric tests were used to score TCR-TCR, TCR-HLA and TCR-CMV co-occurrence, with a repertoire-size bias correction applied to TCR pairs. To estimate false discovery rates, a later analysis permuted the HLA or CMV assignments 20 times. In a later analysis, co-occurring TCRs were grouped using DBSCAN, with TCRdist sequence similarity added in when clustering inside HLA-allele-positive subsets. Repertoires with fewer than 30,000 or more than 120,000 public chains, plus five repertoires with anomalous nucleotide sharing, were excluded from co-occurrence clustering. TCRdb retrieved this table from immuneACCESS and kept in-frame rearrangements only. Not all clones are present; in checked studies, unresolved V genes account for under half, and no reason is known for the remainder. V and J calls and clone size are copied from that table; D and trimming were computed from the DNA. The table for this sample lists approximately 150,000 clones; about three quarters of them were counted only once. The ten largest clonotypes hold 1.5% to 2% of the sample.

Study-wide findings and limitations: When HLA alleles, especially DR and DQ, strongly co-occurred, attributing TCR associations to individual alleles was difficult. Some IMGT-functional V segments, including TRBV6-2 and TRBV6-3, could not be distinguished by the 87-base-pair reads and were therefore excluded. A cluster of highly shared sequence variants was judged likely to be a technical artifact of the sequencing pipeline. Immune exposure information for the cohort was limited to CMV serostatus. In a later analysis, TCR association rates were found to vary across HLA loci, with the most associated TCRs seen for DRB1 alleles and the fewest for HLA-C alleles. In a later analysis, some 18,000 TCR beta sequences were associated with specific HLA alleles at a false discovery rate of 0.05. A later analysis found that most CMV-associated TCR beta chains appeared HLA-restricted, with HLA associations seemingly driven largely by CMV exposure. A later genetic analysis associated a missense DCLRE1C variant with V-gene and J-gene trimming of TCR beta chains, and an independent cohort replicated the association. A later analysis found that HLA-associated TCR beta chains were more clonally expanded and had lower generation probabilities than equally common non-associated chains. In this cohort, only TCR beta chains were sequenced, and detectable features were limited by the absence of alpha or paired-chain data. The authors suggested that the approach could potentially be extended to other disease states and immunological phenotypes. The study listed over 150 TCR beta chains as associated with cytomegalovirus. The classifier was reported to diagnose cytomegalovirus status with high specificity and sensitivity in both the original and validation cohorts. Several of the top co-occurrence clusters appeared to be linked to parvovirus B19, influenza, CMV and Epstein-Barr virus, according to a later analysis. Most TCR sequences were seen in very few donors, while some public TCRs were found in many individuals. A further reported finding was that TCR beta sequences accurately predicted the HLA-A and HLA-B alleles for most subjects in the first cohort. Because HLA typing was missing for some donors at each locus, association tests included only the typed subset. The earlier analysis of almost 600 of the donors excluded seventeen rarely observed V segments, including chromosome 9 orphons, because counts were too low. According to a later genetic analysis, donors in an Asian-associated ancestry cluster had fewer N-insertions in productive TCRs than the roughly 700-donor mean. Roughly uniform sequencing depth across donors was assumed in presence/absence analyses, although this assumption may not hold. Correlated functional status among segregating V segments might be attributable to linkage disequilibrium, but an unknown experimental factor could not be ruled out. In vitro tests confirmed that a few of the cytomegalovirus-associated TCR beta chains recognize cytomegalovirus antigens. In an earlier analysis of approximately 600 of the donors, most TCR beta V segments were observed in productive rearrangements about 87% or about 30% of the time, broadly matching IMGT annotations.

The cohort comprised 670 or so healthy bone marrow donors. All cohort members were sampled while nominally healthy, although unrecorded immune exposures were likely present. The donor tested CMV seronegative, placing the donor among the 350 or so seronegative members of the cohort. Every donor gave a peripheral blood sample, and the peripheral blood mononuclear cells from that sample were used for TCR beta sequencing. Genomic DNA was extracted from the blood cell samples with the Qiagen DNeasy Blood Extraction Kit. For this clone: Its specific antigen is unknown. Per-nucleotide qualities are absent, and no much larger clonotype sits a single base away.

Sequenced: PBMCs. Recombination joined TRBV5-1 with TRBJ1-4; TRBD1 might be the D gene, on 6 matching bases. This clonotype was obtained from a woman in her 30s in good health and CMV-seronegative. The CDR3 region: CASSTDSENEKLFF. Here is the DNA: TGCGCCAGCAGCACGGACAGCGAGAATGAAAAACTGTTTTTT.